This paragraph covers one TCR beta chain sequence. The antigen remains undetermined. Using immunoSEQ multiplex PCR, the repertoire was profiled, and TCRdb retains in-frame clones only, with some absent. The sample holds fewer than 250,000 clones, around 78% seen once. The V gene's germline CDR1 is SGHRS and CDR2 YFSETQ. The length of the CDR3 is 14 residues. The ends were cut back, 2 bases at V and 5 bases at J, with 14 bases in the middle. The data were taken from a study of cytomegalovirus exposure and HLA in healthy donors. Study-wide results and caveats: Associated with cytomegalovirus, according to the listing, were 170 or so TCR beta chains. Subsequent analysis revealed that first-cohort TCR clusters tended to co-occur in the 120 validation repertoires.

The donors were in the roughly 120-subject validation cohort; that cohort was separate from the approximately 700-subject first cohort. Sequenced: PBMCs. The chain joins TRBV5-1 to TRBJ2-7; D remains ambiguous. The TCR sequence derives from a woman younger than 30 in good health and CMV-seronegative. CDR3 bases: TGCGCCAGCAGCTTTAAGGAAGGGATCGACGAGCAGTACTTC. This codes for CASSFKEGIDEQYF.